What follows describes a single TCR beta chain. The antigen it recognizes is unknown. No much larger clone exists at a distance of one base, and base qualities are not known. This record comes from a study of T cell responses to AZD1222 COVID-19 vaccine (dated by TCRdb to about 2021). About the full investigation: TCR sequencing covered approximately 230 trial participants: 207 given two doses of AZD1222 and 26 given two doses of MenACWY control vaccine. Trial participants were enrolled by age into 18-55, 56-69 and 70-plus year subgroups, with roughly 160, 29 and 62 TCR-sequenced participants respectively. Broad study findings and their caveats: A significant rise in spike-specific TCR breadth and depth was observed after two AZD1222 doses relative to day 0 and relative to MenACWY recipients. Because no day 14 peak-response samples were available, the repertoires could be characterized only after the peak T cell response. Conclusions about previously exposed vaccinees are limited because only 5 or 6 AZD1222 recipients were SARS-CoV-2 seropositive at baseline. The vaccine-associated CD4 TCRs covered the entire spike protein, and the dominant responses fell in regions 160-218 and 743-854. Most participants were white British and females outnumbered males, and the authors suggested that clonal diversity may have been underestimated. Reportedly, close to half of the unique spike-specific TCRs recognized epitopes lying outside the regions that are mutated in the B.1.351 and B.1.1.7 variants. In the small 56-69-year group, the increase in depth fell short of significance, most likely because of low power.

This specimen's time point label, per the study, means: about 28 days (+/-7) after the second vaccine dose. Taken with the paper, the label for treatment or condition translates to: meningococcal conjugate vaccine given as trial control. Vaccinee samples were obtained from the UK trials COV001 and COV002, which included a single-blind randomized controlled phase 2/3 trial of AZD1222 (ChAdOx1 nCoV-19) in healthy adults. For TCRbeta chain sequencing, PBMC samples from trial participants were taken at day 0 and at day 28 after the second dose. Taken from cysteine to phenylalanine, the CDR3 has 19 residues. CDR3 DNA only is kept here, 57 bases in frame from base 1. The CDR3 regions of human TCRbeta chains were analyzed by immunosequencing. In the authors' own workflow: TCRs in the repertoires were matched against a reference library of SARS-CoV-2-specific TCRs that had been generated with the MIRA antigen-specificity platform. Breadth was defined as the fraction of unique TCRs that were SARS-CoV-2-associated, and depth was defined as the fraction of total T cells that were SARS-CoV-2-associated. Using the MIRA data, every spike-specific TCR was mapped to the spike region that the TCR reacted to and assigned to either a CD4 or a CD8 class. Log10-transformed breadth and depth values were compared by one-way ANOVA with Sidak's multiple comparisons tests. TCRdb took this table from immuneACCESS and kept in-frame rearrangements with V and J called. Such tables lack part of the clones; where checked against another copy, unresolved V genes explain under half of the gap, and the rest is unexplained. V and J calls and clone size are as listed in that table; D and trimming were resolved from the DNA. The sample table records 140,000 or so clones; around 90% of these occur just once. 5% to 5.5% of the sample is in the top ten clones.

The sequence was obtained from an adult who received the MenACWY meningococcal vaccine as a control. This sample comprised peripheral blood, obtained 28 days after the second dose of the MenACWY control vaccine. The V and J segments used are TRBV21-1 and TRBJ2-7; the table's D gene call, TRBD2, was not cross checked with the DNA. TRBV21-1 is labeled a pseudogene. The CDR3 has the sequence CASSKKEEGGPRDLHEQYF. The DNA reads as follows: TGTGCCAGCAGCAAAAAGGAGGAGGGAGGACCAAGGGACTTACACGAGCAGTACTTC.